This T cell receptor beta chain is drawn from a study of blood T cell repertoires in COVID-19 (dated by TCRdb to the early 2020s). In the study overall: Collaborator samples came from the United States, Italy and Spain and covered acute and convalescent phases of COVID-19. The material from the prospective study consisted of cDNA or gDNA derived from T cells, B-cell-depleted T cells, or PBMCs. Subjects who had been exposed to COVID-19, were actively infected with it, or had recovered from it provided the deeply sampled blood TCRbeta repertoires that made up the dataset. The repertoires were released in a freely available public database intended as a resource for research on the immune response to SARS-CoV-2. Samples came from the ongoing ImmuneRACE study (first 160 participants) plus 1,254 subjects from 6 global collaborators. Sample metadata almost always included a de-identified subject ID, COVID-19 status, age in years and sex. Where available, HLA class I and class II types were obtained from metadata supplied by the sample provider rather than from assay-based typing. The investigation overall reported the following: The quantity of clinical and demographic metadata differed by source and by participant and was supplied without curation.

Enrolling through a virtual design, the prospective study's participants ranged in age from roughly 18 to 100 years and lived across roughly 23 United States geographic areas. Cohort assignment in the prospective study relied on participant-reported clinical history from a screening survey and a study questionnaire. Mobile phlebotomists in the prospective study collected whole blood, serum and a nasopharyngeal or oropharyngeal swab from every participant. Over a roughly two-month period, participants in the prospective study had the option of providing additional blood draws and questionnaires. Before DNA extraction, prospective study blood samples were shipped either frozen or at room temperature. Note on this clone: Its cognate antigen has yet to be identified. It has no much larger one-base neighbor in the sample; base qualities were not kept.

The immunoSEQ Assay, a bias-controlled multiplex PCR, was used to amplify TCRbeta CDR3 regions from genomic DNA. As for the original processing: Nucleated cell counts per sample were estimated from amplification of reference gene primers within the assay. To quantify the absolute abundance of each unique TCRbeta CDR3 rearrangement, sequence reads were collapsed and filtered. For each sample, productive Simpson clonality was calculated as the square root of Simpson's diversity index across productive rearrangements. TCRdb re-hosts the immuneACCESS table, in-frame sequences only. Its copies lack some clones; in the studies checked, an unresolved V gene accounts for under half of them, and the cause for the rest is not known. D and trimming come from the DNA, and the V and J calls and clone size come from that table. This sample is represented by about 200,000 clones; roughly nine tenths of them were singletons. The ten top clones hold 4% of the sample.

V drops 8 bases and J drops 5 bases, leaving 14 bases in between. Taken from cysteine to phenylalanine, the CDR3 has 13 residues. Solely the CDR3 DNA is kept, with 39 bases framed from the first base. From a lookup of the germline V gene, CDR1 and CDR2 are KGHDR and SFDVKD. The TCR was taken from a woman aged 25-40 years with acute COVID-19. The sequence joins TRBV24-1 to TRBJ2-5; the D region possibly corresponds to TRBD2 (6 bases align). The specimen was PBMCs or T cells enriched from blood (not recorded which). The nucleotide sequence is TGTGCCACCAAACGCCGGGGGACGGAGACCCAGTACTTC. This codes for CATKRRGTETQYF.